The clone carrying this T cell receptor (beta chain) was detected many times. The time point here: newly diagnosed GD, antithyroid drugs for less than 3 months. Generation of the TCR library employed RNA extracted from PBMCs. Assembly of TCR beta libraries relied on iRepertoire HTBI primers together with Arm-PCR of CDR3 regions. TCRdb fed the multiplex PCR reads into MiXCR, producing one record per CDR3 protein. The sample holds fewer than 350,000 distinct CDR3 sequences; 18% are singletons and the top ten take about 40%. The CDR3 runs to 16 residues. Trimming removed 5 bases from V and 5 bases from J, with 21 bases in between. This specimen belongs to a study of regulatory T cells in long-lasting Graves disease.

Sequencing used peripheral blood mononuclear cells (PBMCs), obtained at new diagnosis, from a patient treated with antithyroid drugs. V and J are TRBV12-3 or TRBV12-4 and TRBJ2-5; D possibly corresponds to TRBD2 (6 bases). This receptor was taken from a female donor with Graves disease. CDR3 loop: CASSDPGLPSLETQYF. The CDR3 DNA reads as TGTGCCAGCAGTGATCCGGGACTCCCCAGCTTGGAGACCCAGTACTTC.